This TCR beta chain was observed in a study of beta chain features in type 1 diabetes. Whole-study findings and limits: Patients showed naive, central memory and Treg TCRB repertoires that appeared more similar than those of healthy donors. High TCR expression in some cells could lead to their over-representation in cDNA sequencing.

The V gene end was trimmed by 2 bases and the J gene end by 4 bases; junction bases not matched to a gene: 3. This CDR3 spans 15 amino acids. Germline V CDR1 and CDR2: ENHRY, SYGVKD. Expressed TCRB transcripts were sequenced because the entire RNA isolate underwent reverse transcription. TCRdb keeps only in-frame clones here, not all; method: immunoSEQ multiplex PCR. The top ten hold around 0.42% of the sample, which has 130,000 to 150,000 clones, about 50% seen once. Concerning this clone: Its specificity is not known.

The clonotype was recovered from a man in his late teens or twenties in good health. Sequencing was done on a sample of Tregs from blood. The J gene is TRBJ2-5, the V gene TRBV10-3; 11 nucleotides line up with TRBD2. In DNA, the CDR3 is TGTGCCATCAGTGAGCCTCTAGCGGGAGGAGAGACCCAGTACTTC. Amino acid sequence: CAISEPLAGGETQYF.